This is a list of T cell receptor beta chains from one sample in a study of technical replicates of blood from several donors. The method was immunoSEQ multiplex PCR; TCRdb's version includes in-frame clones alone and lacks a portion of them. The sample has 70,000 to 85,000 clones, around 97% seen once. The sample comprised T cells isolated from PBMCs. The receptor set was obtained from a human donor in good health. CDR3s include the opening cysteine and the closing phenylalanine or tryptophan. D genes are given only for firm matches. The listing skips clone size in some rows; elsewhere it reads once, few, many or a size class.

J gene,CDR3 length,clone size,D gene,V gene,CDR3 DNA,CDR3 protein
TRBJ2-1,17,.,TRBD2,TRBV4-1,TGCGCCAGCAGCCAAGATCCGTGGACTAGCGGGAGGGATGAGCAGTTCTTC,CASSQDPWTSGRDEQFF
TRBJ1-1,16,.,.,TRBV7-6,TGTGCCAGCAGCTTGGCGGCGGGGCATTCAAACACTGAAGCTTTCTTT,CASSLAAGHSNTEAFF
TRBJ2-1,14,once,.,TRBV29-1,TGCAGCGTCCTATCGGGACACTTCTACAATGAGCAGTTCTTC,CSVLSGHFYNEQFF
TRBJ1-4,14,.,.,TRBV2,TGTGCCAGCAGTCGCACCCTCGGAGGGGAAAAACTGTTTTTT,CASSRTLGGEKLFF
TRBJ1-2,15,.,.,TRBV6-1,TGTGCCAGCAAGCAATCAGGCCTCTCCTCCTATGGCTACACCTTC,CASKQSGLSSYGYTF
TRBJ1-2,17,.,TRBD1,TRBV5-5,TGTGCCAGCAGCTTGCTGGGGACAGGGCTTGGTGGCTATGGCTACACCTTC,CASSLLGTGLGGYGYTF
TRBJ1-6,14,.,.,TRBV6-1,TGTGCCAGCAGTGTGGTCGTGGAGAATTCACCCCTCCACTTT,CASSVVVENSPLHF
TRBJ2-7,14,.,TRBD2,TRBV27,TGTGCCAGCAGTCCGGGGGGGCTTAGGTACGAGCAGTACTTC,CASSPGGLRYEQYF
TRBJ2-7,13,.,.,TRBV5-1,TGCGCCAGCAGCTTGGACAGTTTCTACGAGCAGTACTTC,CASSLDSFYEQYF
TRBJ2-5,13,.,.,TRBV6-1,TGTGCCAGCAGAACACAGGTACAAGAGACCCAGTACTTC,CASRTQVQETQYF
TRBJ2-5,13,.,TRBD2,TRBV28,TGTGCCAGCTCTTGGGGGGGGAGGTCGACCCAGTACTTC,CASSWGGRSTQYF
TRBJ2-5,14,.,.,TRBV6-5,TGTGCCAGCAGTTACTCGAACTGGCAAGAGACCCAGTACTTC,CASSYSNWQETQYF
TRBJ2-7,14,.,.,TRBV2,TGTGCCAGCAGTGAGGGCCACTTCTCCTACGAGCAGTACTTC,CASSEGHFSYEQYF
TRBJ1-2,12,.,.,TRBV6-1,TGTGCCAGCAGTGAAGCGAGGTACGGCTACACCTTC,CASSEARYGYTF
TRBJ1-1,16,.,TRBD1,TRBV2,TGTGCCAGCACAACGCCCTACGCGACAGGGTGGACTGAAGCTTTCTTT,CASTTPYATGWTEAFF
TRBJ2-7,10,.,.,TRBV7-9,TGTGCCAGCAGTTCGTACGAGCAGTACTTC,CASSSYEQYF
TRBJ1-2,15,.,TRBD1,TRBV27,TGTGCCAGCAGTCCCCCTGGACAGGGGAACTATGGCTACACCTTC,CASSPPGQGNYGYTF
TRBJ2-1,15,.,TRBD2,TRBV6-6,TGTGCCAGCACCGTTGGACTAGCGGGAGTCAATGAGCAGTTCTTC,CASTVGLAGVNEQFF
TRBJ2-7,13,.,.,TRBV29-1,TGCAGCGTTTTACGGGAAAACTCCTACGAGCAGTACTTC,CSVLRENSYEQYF
TRBJ1-5,12,.,.,TRBV5-1,TGCGCCAGCAGCTTGTGGGGCCAGCCCCAGCATTTT,CASSLWGQPQHF
TRBJ1-2,17,.,TRBD1,TRBV7-8,TGTGCCAGCAGCTCCCGGGACAGGGAAAAATATAACTATGGCTACACCTTC,CASSSRDREKYNYGYTF
TRBJ2-6,19,.,TRBD1,TRBV6-1,TGTGCCAGCAGTGAAAGGGGGCAGGCCCTATACTCTGGGGCCAACGTCCTGACTTTC,CASSERGQALYSGANVLTF
TRBJ2-5,13,.,TRBD1,TRBV29-1,TGCAGCATGTCCAGGGGGAATCGAAAGACCCAGTACTTC,CSMSRGNRKTQYF
TRBJ1-2,13,once,TRBD1,TRBV14,TGTGCCAGCAGCCCTCAAGACAGGGCTGGCTACACCTTC,CASSPQDRAGYTF
TRBJ1-5,12,.,.,TRBV30,TGTGCCTGGACCTCGGAGGGTCAGCCCCAGCATTTT,CAWTSEGQPQHF
TRBJ2-1,15,once,TRBD2,TRBV30,TGTGCCTGGAGTCCGACTAGCGGGCCATACAATGAGCAGTTCTTC,CAWSPTSGPYNEQFF
TRBJ2-7,18,.,TRBD2,TRBV11-2,TGTGCCAGCAGCTCCCGCCCTGGACTAGCGGGAGAGTATTACGAGCAGTACTTC,CASSSRPGLAGEYYEQYF
TRBJ1-1,15,.,.,TRBV27,TGTGCCAGCAGTTTAGGGGGAGGGGGGGGGACTGAAGCTTTCTTT,CASSLGGGGGTEAFF
TRBJ1-3,14,.,.,TRBV12-5,TGTGCTAGTGGTTTGGTCGGGGGAACAAACACCATATATTTT,CASGLVGGTNTIYF
TRBJ1-6,18,once,TRBD1,TRBV7-9,TGTGCCAGCAGCAACCCGGGACAGGACGCGACGCCTAGTTCACCCCTCCACTTT,CASSNPGQDATPSSPLHF
TRBJ2-1,15,.,.,TRBV27,TGTGCCAGCACTTCATTCTTCGGGATTCCAGATGAGCAGTTCTTC,CASTSFFGIPDEQFF
TRBJ2-2,13,.,.,TRBV7-3,TGTGCCAGCAGCTCCCCAGGGTCCGGGGAGCTGTTTTTT,CASSSPGSGELFF
TRBJ2-1,15,.,TRBD1,TRBV2,TGTGCCAGCAGTATGGACAGGAGCTCCTACAATGAGCAGTTCTTC,CASSMDRSSYNEQFF
TRBJ2-6,13,once,.,TRBV30,TGTGCCTGGAGAGAAGCAGGGGCCAACGTCCTGACTTTC,CAWREAGANVLTF
TRBJ2-5,15,.,.,TRBV4-1,TGCGCCAGCAGCCTCCTCCAGGGGATGGGGGAGACCCAGTACTTC,CASSLLQGMGETQYF
TRBJ2-2,16,.,.,TRBV5-4,TGTGCCAGCAGCTCTCCGATTAGGGGGACCACCGGGGAGCTGTTTTTT,CASSSPIRGTTGELFF
TRBJ2-1,15,.,TRBD1,TRBV7-8,TGTGCCAGCAGCTTAGTCAGGGGGCCGTACAATGAGCAGTTCTTC,CASSLVRGPYNEQFF
TRBJ2-7,13,.,TRBD1,TRBV2,TGTGCCAGCAGGCGGGGACAGGACTACGAGCAGTACTTC,CASRRGQDYEQYF
TRBJ2-5,14,.,.,TRBV5-1,TGCGCCAGCACCCTCAGCCCGGGGTTTGAGACCCAGTACTTC,CASTLSPGFETQYF
TRBJ2-1,16,.,.,TRBV19,TGTGCCAGTAGTCCCCGAGGACTATCCGTTTACAATGAGCAGTTCTTC,CASSPRGLSVYNEQFF
TRBJ2-5,13,.,.,TRBV29-1,TGCAGCGTTGGTTCAGTGTACCAAGAGACCCAGTACTTC,CSVGSVYQETQYF
TRBJ2-2,16,.,.,TRBV7-8,TGTGCCAGCAGCTTAGTTCGGCAGGATAACACCGGGGAGCTGTTTTTT,CASSLVRQDNTGELFF
TRBJ2-3,16,.,TRBD2,TRBV5-6,TGTGCCAGCAGCTTGGAGCGGGACCTTTTCACAGATACGCAGTATTTT,CASSLERDLFTDTQYF
TRBJ2-3,15,.,.,TRBV19,TGTGCCAGTAGAACCCGGGATCATGCCCCAGATACGCAGTATTTT,CASRTRDHAPDTQYF
TRBJ1-2,15,.,.,TRBV6-1,TGTGCCAGCACGCCGGGAATAGAAGCCAACTATGGCTACACCTTC,CASTPGIEANYGYTF
TRBJ1-1,14,.,.,TRBV4-1,TGCGCCAGCAGCCAAGGGGCCGGGAACACTGAAGCTTTCTTT,CASSQGAGNTEAFF
TRBJ2-1,15,.,.,TRBV4-1,TGCGCCAGCAGCCAAGTAGGAGTAGGATACAATGAGCAGTTCTTC,CASSQVGVGYNEQFF
TRBJ1-2,13,.,.,TRBV9,TGTGCCAGCAGCGTAGTCACTAACTATGGCTACACCTTC,CASSVVTNYGYTF
TRBJ2-7,15,once,.,TRBV19,TGTGCCAGTAGTCGGGGAGATGCTAGTTTCTACGAGCAGTACTTC,CASSRGDASFYEQYF
TRBJ2-7,14,.,.,TRBV28,TGTGCCAGCAGTCCAATACTTTGGCTAGTCGAGCAGTACTTC,CASSPILWLVEQYF
TRBJ1-2,14,.,.,TRBV19,TGTGCCAGTAGTATAGTAACAGGGTCGTATGGCTACACCTTC,CASSIVTGSYGYTF
TRBJ2-5,15,.,TRBD1,TRBV5-1,TGCGCCAGCAGCCTAGGTGACAGGGGGGGAGAGACCCAGTACTTC,CASSLGDRGGETQYF
TRBJ2-7,15,.,TRBD1,TRBV5-6,TGTGCCAGCAGCCCCCAGGACAGGCCCTACTACGAGCAGTACTTC,CASSPQDRPYYEQYF
TRBJ1-1,13,few,.,TRBV6-5,TGTGCCAGCAGTCCAGGGATGAACACTGAAGCTTTCTTT,CASSPGMNTEAFF
TRBJ2-3,20,.,TRBD2,TRBV5-1,TGCGCCAGCAGCTTGGCCCCGACTAGCGGGAGGAGCGGGAGCACAGATACGCAGTATTTT,CASSLAPTSGRSGSTDTQYF